What follows are 26 T cell receptor beta chains derived from one specimen sequenced in a study of cytomegalovirus exposure and HLA in healthy donors. It was with 60 Vbeta and 13 Jbeta primers that the PCR ran. Sequencing used immunoSEQ multiplex PCR; TCRdb keeps in-frame clones, though not all of them. The sample lists approximately 170,000 clones; roughly 80% were seen once. Sequenced material: PBMCs. The receptors derive from a woman aged 18-30 years in good health and CMV-seronegative.

V is TRBV5-1 and J is TRBJ2-1; 12 bases align to TRBD2. V shed 7 bases, J shed 6 bases, and the junction held 2 bases outside the gene matches. The germline V gene has CDR1 SGHRS and CDR2 YFSETQ. This CDR3 is built from 13 residues. In DNA form, the CDR3 reads TGCGCCAGCCAACTAGCGGGAGGCAATGAGCAGTTCTTC. As protein: CASQLAGGNEQFF.

V is TRBV27 and J is TRBJ1-3; 9 bases agree with TRBD1. CDR3 length: 14 residues. Trimming took 6 bases from V and 6 from J; bases not matched to a gene: 6. From germline, CDR1 is MNHEY and CDR2 SMNVEV (reference sequence). CDR3 DNA: TGTGCCAGCAGAACTACAGGGGGCGAAAACACCATATATTTT. Translating it yields CASRTTGGENTIYF.

For the CDR3, the DNA is TGTGCCAGCAGCTCCAAGCGGGGGGGAGGTGAGGAGCAGTTCTTC. This gives the protein CASSSKRGGGEEQFF. The chain links TRBV5-4 to TRBJ2-1, with 10 bases matching TRBD2. CDR3 size: 15 residues. Unmatched junction bases numbered 10, after V lost 3 bases and J lost 10 bases. Germline CDR1 SGHNT, CDR2 YYREEE (reference sequence).

The chain has TRBV6-1 and TRBJ1-6; D gene unclear. V gave up 5 bases and J gave up 2 bases, with 13 bases separating them. Germline-derived CDR1 and CDR2 are MNHNS and SASEGT. This CDR3 has 16 residues. CDR3 coding DNA: TGTGCCAGCAGTCAAGGGCCCCTCCCCTATAATTCACCCCTCCACTTT. Its protein product is CASSQGPLPYNSPLHF.

This sequence joins TRBV2 and TRBJ2-7; D is unclear. CDR1 is SNHLY, CDR2 FYNNEI, per germline. V shed 0 bases and J shed 1 base, with 13 bases lying between them. The length of the CDR3 is 16 residues. CDR3 nucleotides: TGTGCCAGCAGTGAAGCGCTTTGGAGTCCGTCCTACGAGCAGTACTTC. Its translation is CASSEALWSPSYEQYF.

This chain connects TRBV28 to TRBJ1-2; perhaps TRBD1 as D (6 bases). Per germline, CDR1 MDHEN and CDR2 SYDVKM. With 3 bases removed from V and 4 bases from J, the gap between germline ends came to 15 bases. This CDR3 is built from 15 residues. The CDR3 DNA reads as TGTGCCAGCAGTTTCGGTCAGGGGATTTTCTATGGCTACACCTTC. Protein sequence: CASSFGQGIFYGYTF.

This clone was seen more than once but under ten times. The rearrangement links TRBV18 to TRBJ2-2; TRBD2 matches at 8 bases. CDR1 and CDR2 from the germline V gene are KGHSH and LQKENI. The CDR3 length is 15 residues. Trimming cost V 6 bases and J 3 bases; bases outside gene matches: 6. The CDR3 here is CASSLERGHTGELFF. The CDR3 coding sequence is TGTGCCAGCTCCCTGGAGCGGGGGCACACCGGGGAGCTGTTTTTT.

V and J are TRBV15 and TRBJ2-1, with 9 bases fitting TRBD2. This CDR3 contains 17 residues. The trim removed 5 bases at V and 2 bases at J, leaving 10 bases unmatched. Germline CDR1 LNHNV, CDR2 YYDKDF (reference sequence). Here the CDR3 DNA reads TGTGCCACCAGCTCCCAGAGGACTAGCGAGACCTACAATGAGCAGTTCTTC. Protein: CATSSQRTSETYNEQFF.

The chain couples TRBV6-5 to TRBJ2-1; D not certain. The V gene's germline CDR1 is MNHEY and CDR2 SVGAGI. This CDR3 is built from 13 residues. V lost 5 bases, J lost 8 bases, and 13 bases lay in between. CDR3 nucleotide sequence: TGTGCCAGCAGTCGAAGAGAGGCGGATGAGCAGTTCTTC. Protein product: CASSRREADEQFF.

This clone has more than one count but fewer than ten. Other DNA sequences in this specimen translate into the identical CDR3. The chain recombines TRBV19 with TRBJ1-2, with TRBD1 as a possible D gene (5 bases). The CDR3 extends over 13 amino acids. Germline CDR1 and CDR2: LNHDA and SQIVND (reference sequence). V was pared by 11 bases and J by 0 bases, with 13 bases between. The CDR3 region is CASQGTANYGYTF. The CDR3 DNA reads TGTGCCTCCCAGGGTACAGCTAACTATGGCTACACCTTC.

This clone was seen a handful of times. This chain uses TRBV4-1 with TRBJ2-5; D not certain. With 0 bases removed from V and 5 bases from J, the gap between germline ends came to 16 bases. The CDR3 is 16 residues long. CDR1 and CDR2 (germline): MGHRA, YSYEKL. The CDR3 DNA reads as TGCGCCAGCAGCCAAGATCGGGTGGCGAACGGCGAGACCCAGTACTTC. The encoded protein is CASSQDRVANGETQYF.

The chain carries TRBV29-1 and TRBJ1-2; D gene uncertain. CDR3 size: 17 residues. V was pared by 4 bases and J by 8 bases, with 29 bases between. The germline gives CDR1 SQVTM, CDR2 ANQGSEA. In DNA form, the CDR3 reads TGCAGCGTTGCCTCTAGTATAACGGCCCTCCTGGTAGGCGGCTACACCTTC. Its protein is CSVASSITALLVGGYTF.

V is TRBV7-9 and J is TRBJ1-1; weak D call: TRBD1 (5 bases). Trimming shortened V by 2 bases and J by 3 bases, and 7 bases separated the two germline ends. Germline CDR1 reads SEHNR; CDR2 reads FQNEAQ (reference sequence). This CDR3 contains 13 residues. CDR3 loop: CASSLFRDTEAFF. CDR3 nucleotide sequence: TGTGCCAGCAGCTTATTCAGGGACACTGAAGCTTTCTTT.

This clone was seen a few times. The chain joins TRBV2 to TRBJ1-3, with 12 bases identical to TRBD1. CDR3 length equals 14 residues. J was trimmed by 6 bases and V by 7 bases; bases with no gene match: 4. Germline V lookup: CDR1 SNHLY, CDR2 FYNNEI. DNA for the CDR3: TGTGCCAGCACCAGGGGACAGGGGGCAAACACCATATATTTT. Protein sequence: CASTRGQGANTIYF.

The rearrangement joins TRBV6-5 to TRBJ1-1; D ambiguous. Trimming removed 5 bases from V and 5 bases from J, with 12 bases in between. The CDR3 length is 13 residues. The germline gives CDR1 MNHEY, CDR2 SVGAGI. CDR3 nucleotides: TGTGCCAGCAGTAGACGCTCGGGGACTGAAGCTTTCTTT. It yields the protein CASSRRSGTEAFF.

This clone was recorded once. The chain couples TRBV5-4 to TRBJ2-3; unclear D gene. Trimming took 4 bases from V and 1 from J, leaving 7 bases between them. Looked up from germline, CDR1 is SGHNT and CDR2 is YYREEE (reference sequence). There are 13 residues in the CDR3. CDR3 DNA sequence: TGTGCCAGCAGCCACGGAGGCACAGATACGCAGTATTTT. Its protein product is CASSHGGTDTQYF. The whole variable domain, filled in from reference TRBV5-4 and TRBJ2-3, reads ETGVTQSPTHLIKTRGQQVTLRCSSQSGHNTVSWYQQALGQGPQFIFQYYREEENGRGNFPPRFSGLQFPNYSSELNVNALELDDSALYLCASSHGGTDTQYFGPGTRLTVL.

The V and J genes are TRBV27 and TRBJ2-4; a possible D gene is TRBD2 (5 bases). Germline assignment: CDR1 MNHEY and CDR2 SMNVEV (reference sequence). The CDR3 totals 17 residues. Deletions cut 6 bases from V and 0 bases from J, with 18 bases between. The CDR3 is CASSNWPLAVAKNIQYF. The CDR3 nucleotides read TGTGCCAGCAGCAACTGGCCTCTAGCAGTAGCCAAAAACATTCAGTACTTC.

The V and J genes are TRBV10-3 and TRBJ1-2, with 7 bases matching TRBD1. This CDR3 spans 12 amino acids. Germline values: CDR1 ENHRY, CDR2 SYGVKD. After removal of 4 bases from V and 4 bases from J, the junction contained 0 bases not matched to a gene. CDR3 residues: CAISAGGYGYTF. CDR3 sequence (DNA): TGTGCCATCAGTGCAGGGGGCTATGGCTACACCTTC.

The chain employs TRBV14 and TRBJ1-2; 7 nucleotides line up with TRBD1. The length of the CDR3 is 15 residues. J lost 6 bases, V lost 5 bases, and 12 bases had no gene match. The germline gives CDR1 SGHDN, CDR2 FVKESK. For the CDR3, the DNA is TGTGCCAGCAGCGACCGTACACAGGGGAGAGATGGCTACACCTTC. Amino acids: CASSDRTQGRDGYTF. The whole variable domain, filled in from reference TRBV14 and TRBJ1-2, reads EAGVTQFPSHSVIEKGQTVTLRCDPISGHDNLYWYRRVMGKEIKFLLHFVKESKQDESGMPNNRFLAERTGGTYSTLKVQPAELEDSGVYFCASSDRTQGRDGYTFGSGTRLTVV.

The V call is TRBV7-3, the J call TRBJ1-1, with TRBD1 matching over 7 bases. CDR3 length: 13 residues. With 5 bases clipped from V and 1 base from J, the junction kept 1 base outside the gene matches. In germline, CDR1 is SGHTA, CDR2 FQGTGA. The CDR3 loop is CASSRQGNTEAFF. The CDR3 coding sequence is TGTGCCAGCAGCCGACAGGGGAACACTGAAGCTTTCTTT.

J is TRBJ2-1 and V is TRBV5-1; the match to TRBD2 covers 7 bases. Trimming at V came to 0 bases and at J to 5 bases, leaving 11 bases not matched to a gene. The CDR3 totals 17 residues. Germline V gene lookup returns CDR1 SGHRS and CDR2 YFSETQ. The CDR3 spells CASSLERASGGNNEQFF. DNA of the CDR3: TGCGCCAGCAGCTTGGAAAGAGCTAGCGGTGGGAACAATGAGCAGTTCTTC.

The genes are TRBV4-1 and TRBJ2-7; D is possibly TRBD2 (5 bases). V shed 0 bases and J shed 2 bases, with 17 bases lying between them. The germline V gene encodes CDR1 MGHRA and CDR2 YSYEKL. The CDR3 is made up of 17 amino acids. The CDR3 sequence is CASSQDRHPTNPYEQYF. CDR3 in DNA: TGCGCCAGCAGCCAAGACAGACACCCGACTAATCCCTACGAGCAGTACTTC.

This clone appeared once. V and J are TRBV4-2 and TRBJ1-2, with unresolved D. CDR3 length: 13 amino acids. Between the trimmed V and J ends, which lost 0 bases and 6 bases, there was a span of 8 bases. Germline V gene lookup returns CDR1 LGHNA and CDR2 YNFKEQ. CDR3 bases: TGTGCCAGCAGCCAAGATTACCGGGATGGCTACACCTTC. Amino acid sequence: CASSQDYRDGYTF.

The chain combines TRBV5-1 with TRBJ1-1; D remains unclear. CDR1 and CDR2 (germline): SGHRS, YFSETQ. The CDR3 is made up of 13 amino acids. V was cut by 0 bases and J by 1 base, with 4 bases left in between. The CDR3 coding sequence is TGCGCCAGCAGCTTGGCAGAGAACACTGAAGCTTTCTTT. Translating it yields CASSLAENTEAFF.

CDR3 sequence: CSVVRGFSHNEQFF. The DNA of the CDR3 is TGCAGCGTTGTCAGAGGGTTCAGCCACAATGAGCAGTTCTTC. The V gene is TRBV29-1, the J gene TRBJ2-1; TRBD2 is a possible D gene (5 bases). CDR3 length equals 14 residues. The ends were cut back, 4 bases at V and 5 bases at J, with 15 bases in the middle. CDR1 and CDR2 (germline): SQVTM, ANQGSEA.

The chain is built from TRBV14 and TRBJ1-6, with a weak D call TRBD1 (6 bases). The V end was cut by 5 bases, the J end by 3 bases, with 14 bases between. Looked up from germline, CDR1 is SGHDN and CDR2 is FVKESK. This CDR3 spans 16 amino acids. The CDR3 here is CASSNYQGIYNSPLHF. The CDR3 coding sequence is TGTGCCAGCAGCAACTACCAGGGGATCTATAATTCACCCCTCCACTTT. The full variable domain, in which reference TRBV14 and TRBJ1-6 provide the parts outside the CDR3, is EAGVTQFPSHSVIEKGQTVTLRCDPISGHDNLYWYRRVMGKEIKFLLHFVKESKQDESGMPNNRFLAERTGGTYSTLKVQPAELEDSGVYFCASSNYQGIYNSPLHFGNGTRLTVT.